One and the same sample provided the 5 T cell receptor beta chains below, sequenced in a study of blood T cell repertoires in COVID-19. Profiled with immunoSEQ multiplex PCR; TCRdb holds only in-frame clones, not every one. The sample lists 160,000 or so clones; around 84% were seen once. What was sequenced was PBMCs or T cells enriched from blood (not recorded which). These receptors were collected from a woman aged 45 to 65 who had recovered from COVID-19.

V usage is TRBV11-2 and J usage is TRBJ2-1, with a weak D call TRBD1 (5 bases). Germline lookup yields CDR1 SGHAT and CDR2 FQNNGV. The CDR3 extends over 15 amino acids. Trimming removed 0 bases from V and 3 bases from J, with 9 bases in between. The CDR3 region has the DNA TGTGCCAGCAGCTTAGAGATAGGGGTCTACAATGAGCAGTTCTTC. Translated, it gives CASSLEIGVYNEQFF.

This clone has a single count. This chain uses TRBV27 with TRBJ1-6; no clear D gene. The V end lost 5 bases, the J end lost 7 bases, and 12 bases lay between the germline ends. The CDR3 contains 14 residues. Germline CDR1 and CDR2: MNHEY and SMNVEV (reference sequence). The CDR3 DNA reads TGTGCCAGCAGTCCGGGAAGGATAAATTCACCCCTCCACTTT. Protein sequence: CASSPGRINSPLHF.

The genes are TRBV6-5 and TRBJ2-3; weak D call: TRBD2 (6 bases). The V end was cut by 8 bases, the J end by 5 bases, with 14 bases between. The CDR3 is 13 amino acids. CDR1 MNHEY and CDR2 SVGAGI come from the germline V gene. CDR3 DNA: TGTGCCAGCGGGGCGGGGAGGCGAGATACGCAGTATTTT. As protein: CASGAGRRDTQYF.

This clone occurred a few times. This chain joins TRBV6-5 and TRBJ2-7; D gene ambiguous. Trimming removed 7 bases at V and 3 bases at J, with 13 bases between. The CDR3 runs to 13 residues. Germline CDR1 is MNHEY and CDR2 is SVGAGI. The CDR3 spells CASTYGSSYEQYF. The CDR3 coding sequence is TGTGCCAGCACCTACGGGTCTAGCTACGAGCAGTACTTC.

The chain uses TRBV5-5 and TRBJ1-3; no definite D call. This CDR3 has 14 amino acids. Trimming took 1 base from V and 4 from J, leaving 9 bases between them. The germline V gene encodes CDR1 SGHKS and CDR2 YYEKEE (reference sequence). The CDR3 DNA reads as TGTGCCAGCAGCTTGAAGGCACAGGGAAACACCATATATTTT. Its translation is CASSLKAQGNTIYF.